These 27 T cell receptor beta chains share one sample of origin, sequenced in a study of shared clonotypes between healthy human individuals. Method: immunoSEQ multiplex PCR; TCRdb's copy keeps in-frame clones and lacks some. The data show fewer than 400,000 clones, roughly 70% seen once. Sample: memory CD4+ T cells sorted from blood. Subset in this sample: CD45RA-negative fraction. These receptors came from a man aged 25 to 45 in good health.

The V call is TRBV5-6, the J call TRBJ2-3, with D maybe TRBD2 (7 bases). This CDR3 has 16 residues. Trimming took 4 bases from V and 4 from J, leaving 19 bases between them. Germline V CDR1 and CDR2: SGHDT, YYEEEE. The CDR3 sequence: CASSPQAGAPPDTQYF. The CDR3 nucleotides read TGTGCCAGCAGCCCTCAGGCGGGGGCCCCGCCAGATACGCAGTATTTT.

The rearrangement joins TRBV2 to TRBJ2-7, with 10 bases lining up with TRBD2. This CDR3 spans 15 amino acids. The germline V gene has CDR1 SNHLY and CDR2 FYNNEI. V lost 0 bases to trimming and J lost 7 bases; unmatched junction nucleotides: 6. This CDR3 reads CASSEAAGLAAEQYF. DNA of the CDR3: TGTGCCAGCAGTGAAGCGGCCGGACTAGCGGCTGAGCAGTACTTC.

The chain combines TRBV5-1 with TRBJ1-5; D not certain. Germline CDR1 SGHRS, CDR2 YFSETQ. The CDR3 loop spans 13 amino acids. The germline V and J ends were trimmed by 0 bases and 9 bases, with 10 bases remaining between them. The CDR3 coding sequence is TGCGCCAGCAGCTTGGACAGCTTGGGGCCCCAGCATTTT. Protein: CASSLDSLGPQHF.

The rearrangement links TRBV7-9 to TRBJ2-7; D is perhaps TRBD1 (6 bases). V lost 5 bases and J lost 9, with 20 bases in between. Germline V gene sequence: CDR1 SEHNR, CDR2 FQNEAQ (reference sequence). This CDR3 has 14 residues. The CDR3: CASSLDTGTPGQYF. CDR3 DNA sequence: TGTGCCAGCAGCCTCGACACAGGGACCCCGGGGCAGTACTTC.

This clone was observed a handful of times. The rearrangement uses TRBV28 and TRBJ2-2; 10 bases map to TRBD2. Germline CDR1 is MDHEN and CDR2 is SYDVKM. The CDR3 sequence is 17 residues long. After removal of 2 bases from V and 3 bases from J, the junction contained 6 bases not matched to a gene. The CDR3 spells CASSLPGLADHTGELFF. CDR3 nucleotide sequence: TGTGCCAGCAGTTTACCTGGACTAGCGGACCACACCGGGGAGCTGTTTTTT.

The chain uses TRBV28 and TRBJ2-3; D not resolved. V was trimmed by 2 bases and J by 6 bases, leaving 9 bases between them. This CDR3 has 13 residues. Germline CDR1 and CDR2: MDHEN and SYDVKM. The DNA for the CDR3 is TGTGCCAGCAGTTTAGCCCCTTTCGATACGCAGTATTTT. This gives the protein CASSLAPFDTQYF.

The chain employs TRBV11-2 and TRBJ2-3; D could derive from TRBD1 or TRBD2 (5 bases each). Germline CDR1 reads SGHAT; CDR2 reads FQNNGV. The CDR3 runs to 14 residues. The V end was cut by 3 bases, the J end by 6 bases, with 13 bases between. This CDR3 reads CASSFRDPVDTQYF. CDR3 in DNA: TGTGCCAGCAGCTTCCGGGACCCCGTTGATACGCAGTATTTT.

This chain links TRBV7-8 with TRBJ1-1; the D gene is possibly TRBD1 (5 bases). Trimming left V 1 base short and J 5 bases short, with 14 bases between. The germline gives CDR1 SGHVS, CDR2 FQNEAQ. The length of the CDR3 is 15 residues. CDR3 sequence (DNA): TGTGCCAGCAGCTTAGTCGCAGGGAGGTGGACTGAAGCTTTCTTT. It yields the protein CASSLVAGRWTEAFF.

The chain links TRBV7-3 to TRBJ2-2; TRBD1 might be the D (6 bases). The ends were cut back, 5 bases at V and 8 bases at J, with 12 bases in the middle. This CDR3 contains 13 residues. Germline CDR1 SGHTA, CDR2 FQGTGA. The chain's CDR3 is CASSVQGTGELFF. The CDR3 DNA reads TGTGCCAGCAGCGTACAGGGTACGGGGGAGCTGTTTTTT.

This clone came up a few times. J is TRBJ2-1 and V is TRBV7-2; 7 positions match TRBD1. This CDR3 comprises 16 residues. The germline V gene has CDR1 SGHTA and CDR2 FQGNSA. J gave up 0 bases and V 2 bases, and 4 bases lay outside the gene matches. CDR3 DNA sequence: TGTGCCAGCAGCTTACGAGGGGGCTTCTCCTACAATGAGCAGTTCTTC. Its translation: CASSLRGGFSYNEQFF.

CDR3 coding DNA: TGTGCCAGCTGGGACCTCAAAAATCAGCCCCAGCATTTT. This gives the protein CASWDLKNQPQHF. The rearrangement links TRBV28 to TRBJ1-5; D is possibly TRBD1 (5 bases). The CDR3 runs to 13 residues. With 8 bases removed from V and 4 bases from J, the gap between germline ends came to 12 bases. From germline, CDR1 is MDHEN and CDR2 SYDVKM.

The chain couples TRBV19 to TRBJ1-5, with D possibly matching TRBD1 (5 bases). V lost 6 bases and J 7 bases, leaving 19 bases between the germline ends. The CDR3 consists of 15 residues. Germline values: CDR1 LNHDA, CDR2 SQIVND (reference sequence). CDR3 protein: CASSRDPFLNQPQHF. The CDR3 nucleotides read TGTGCCAGTAGCCGGGACCCTTTCTTAAACCAGCCCCAGCATTTT.

This clone has a single count. J is TRBJ1-2 and V is TRBV14, with 9 bases matching TRBD1. The V and J ends lost 9 bases and 8 bases, in that order; junction bases with no gene match: 13. The CDR3 covers 14 residues. CDR1 and CDR2 from the germline V gene are SGHDN and FVKESK. CDR3 bases: TGTGCCAGGAACCGGGACAGGGCGTTTTGGGGCTACACCTTC. Encoded protein: CARNRDRAFWGYTF.

To note about this clone: Other DNA sequences in this specimen translate into the identical CDR3. This sequence joins TRBV5-1 and TRBJ2-1; tentatively, D is TRBD2 (6 bases). Germline CDR1 reads SGHRS; CDR2 reads YFSETQ. V lost 0 bases, J lost 3 bases, and 7 bases lay in between. The CDR3 has 14 residues. CDR3 residues: CASSLGDFYNEQFF. The CDR3 region has the DNA TGCGCCAGCAGCTTGGGGGACTTCTACAATGAGCAGTTCTTC.

Comment on this clone: The same CDR3 also results from other DNA sequences found in this sample. The rearrangement uses TRBV5-1 and TRBJ2-2; D may be TRBD1 (6 bases). Germline assignment: CDR1 SGHRS and CDR2 YFSETQ. The ends were cut back, 5 bases at V and 1 base at J, with 9 bases in the middle. The length of the CDR3 is 14 residues. This CDR3 is CASSPQGNTGELFF. The CDR3 bases are TGCGCCAGCAGTCCACAGGGGAACACCGGGGAGCTGTTTTTT.

In its sample, this clone was seen once. This chain connects TRBV6-6 to TRBJ2-7; D is possibly TRBD2 (6 bases). The germline gives CDR1 MNHNY, CDR2 SVGAGI (reference sequence). Between the trimmed V and J ends, which lost 6 bases and 3 bases, there was a span of 15 bases. This CDR3 has 14 amino acids. Written as DNA, the CDR3 is TGTGCCAGCAGCCGTAGCCAGGGAGGCTACGAGCAGTACTTC. The encoded protein is CASSRSQGGYEQYF.

The chain links TRBV10-2 to TRBJ1-2; unclear D gene. The V gene's germline CDR1 is WSHSY and CDR2 SAAADI. With 6 bases removed from V and 3 bases from J, the gap between germline ends came to 17 bases. The CDR3 totals 15 residues. The CDR3 spells CASSPPTTGYYGYTF. The DNA of the CDR3 is TGCGCCAGCAGCCCCCCCACGACGGGCTACTATGGCTACACCTTC.

This chain links TRBV6-5 with TRBJ1-2, with a possible D match to TRBD1 (5 bases). The CDR3 is 13 residues long. Germline CDR1 is MNHEY and CDR2 is SVGAGI. V was trimmed by 6 bases and J by 1 base, leaving 9 bases between them. The CDR3 DNA follows: TGTGCCAGCAGGCTCGACAGTAACTATGGCTACACCTTC. Protein product: CASRLDSNYGYTF.

The chain recombines TRBV7-2 with TRBJ1-1, with 9 bases lining up with TRBD1. The V gene end was trimmed by 5 bases and the J gene end by 1 base; junction bases not matched to a gene: 8. From germline, CDR1 is SGHTA and CDR2 FQGNSA. The CDR3 is 16 residues long. In DNA form, the CDR3 reads TGTGCCAGCAGCACCCGTTTGGGACAGGGGAACACTGAAGCTTTCTTT. Its translation: CASSTRLGQGNTEAFF.

The chain combines TRBV28 with TRBJ2-7; tentatively, D is TRBD1 or TRBD2 (5 bases each). The CDR3 is 14 amino acids. Per the germline V gene, CDR1 is MDHEN and CDR2 is SYDVKM. Deletions cut 6 bases from V and 0 bases from J, with 12 bases between. This chain's CDR3 is CASRPGPISYEQYF. CDR3 nucleotide sequence: TGTGCCAGCAGGCCGGGACCGATCTCCTACGAGCAGTACTTC.

V usage is TRBV7-3 and J usage is TRBJ2-5, with D unresolved. V shed 3 bases and J shed 2 bases, with 7 bases lying between them. This CDR3 spans 13 amino acids. CDR1 is SGHTA, CDR2 FQGTGA, per germline. As DNA, the CDR3 is TGTGCCAGCAGCTTGGCTCCGCAAGAGACCCAGTACTTC. Amino acid sequence: CASSLAPQETQYF. Filled out from reference TRBV7-3 and TRBJ2-5, the complete variable domain reads GAGVSQTPSNKVTEKGKYVELRCDPISGHTALYWYRQSLGQGPEFLIYFQGTGAADDSGLPNDRFFAVRPEGSVSTLKIQRTERGDSAVYLCASSLAPQETQYFGPGTRLLVL.

The chain combines TRBV28 with TRBJ1-2; a possible D gene is TRBD1 (5 bases). CDR1 MDHEN and CDR2 SYDVKM come from the germline V gene. Trimming left V 6 bases short and J 3 bases short, with 14 bases between. The CDR3 is 14 amino acids. For the CDR3, the DNA is TGTGCCAGCAGCAACCCATCAGGGTACTATGGCTACACCTTC. The encoded protein is CASSNPSGYYGYTF.

The chain is built from TRBV7-2 and TRBJ2-1, with 8 bases lining up with TRBD2. Germline V gene data show CDR1 as SGHTA and CDR2 as FQGNSA. The trim removed 1 base at V and 6 bases at J, leaving 2 bases unmatched. The CDR3 consists of 14 residues. The CDR3 spells CASSLVAGINEQFF. In DNA form, the CDR3 reads TGTGCCAGCAGCTTAGTAGCGGGGATCAATGAGCAGTTCTTC.

V and J are TRBV7-2 and TRBJ2-1; a possible D gene is TRBD2 (5 bases). The ends were cut back, 6 bases at V and 4 bases at J, with 10 bases in the middle. CDR3 length: 13 residues. Germline V gene lookup returns CDR1 SGHTA and CDR2 FQGNSA. The CDR3: CASSYGVYNEQFF. CDR3 bases: TGTGCCAGCAGTTACGGGGTTTACAATGAGCAGTTCTTC.

V gene TRBV10-3 combines with J gene TRBJ2-1; possible D gene TRBD1, 6 bases. Deletions cut 6 bases from V and 0 bases from J, with 12 bases between. The CDR3 totals 15 residues. Germline lookup yields CDR1 ENHRY and CDR2 SYGVKD. CDR3 sequence reads: CAIRNRESSYNEQFF. CDR3 in DNA: TGTGCCATCAGGAACAGGGAGAGCTCCTACAATGAGCAGTTCTTC.

With respect to this clone: The same CDR3 can be traced to other DNA sequences in this sample. V is TRBV20-1 and J is TRBJ1-1; no reliable D call. Per the germline V gene, CDR1 is DFQATT and CDR2 is SNEGSKA (reference sequence). The CDR3 runs to 11 residues. V gave up 6 bases and J gave up 0 bases, with 5 bases separating them. The CDR3 DNA reads TGCAGTGCCCAGGTGAACACTGAAGCTTTCTTT. Translating it yields CSAQVNTEAFF.

The chain uses TRBV6-1 and TRBJ1-5; D possibly corresponds to TRBD1 (5 bases). CDR1 is MNHNS and CDR2 is SASEGT in the germline V gene. V lost 2 bases and J 3 bases, leaving 14 bases between the germline ends. The CDR3 length is 16 residues. In DNA form, the CDR3 reads TGTGCCAGCAGTGAAATGGGGGTCTGGGACAATCAGCCCCAGCATTTT. Protein product: CASSEMGVWDNQPQHF.